These 11 T cell receptor beta chains originate from one sample sequenced in a study of spatial heterogeneity in lung cancer. As for time point: sample taken at primary tumor resection. Whole RNA was taken from tumor, nontumor lung or frozen PBMC; it was then sequenced unsorted. TCRdb independently ran MiXCR on the 5' RACE reads; one entry per CDR3 protein. The sample comprises several thousand distinct CDR3 sequences, approximately 32% of which are singletons, and around 40% rests with the top ten. The sequencing used PBMCs, collected at surgery. The receptors here all came from a female donor with early-stage non-small cell lung cancer.

For this clonotype: A library made for alpha chains picked up this beta chain off target, so its size means little. Here the CDR3 DNA reads TGCGCCAGCAGCGCGAACGGAGCCTATGAGCAGTTCTTC. Its protein is CASSANGAYEQFF. The rearrangement links TRBV5-1 to TRBJ2-1; D remains unclear. Trimming left V 4 bases short and J 8 bases short, with 13 bases between. The CDR3 loop spans 13 amino acids. Germline CDR1 SGHRS, CDR2 YFSETQ.

Concerning this clonotype: Since it is a stray read in a library aimed at alpha chains, this beta chain has a size that is not meaningful. The chain combines TRBV29-1 with TRBJ2-3; D may match TRBD1 or TRBD2 (7 bases each). The CDR3 has 13 residues. V lost 8 bases to trimming and J lost 5 bases, with 17 bases between them. Per the germline V gene, CDR1 is SQVTM and CDR2 is ANQGSEA. CDR3 DNA sequence: TGCAGCTTCCAGGGGGGGAGTGAAGATACGCAGTATTTT. Protein: CSFQGGSEDTQYF.

As concerns this clonotype: The size of this beta chain means little, since it is a stray read in a library made for alpha chains. The V and J genes are TRBV6-2 or TRBV6-3 and TRBJ2-7, with D tentatively TRBD1 or TRBD2 (5 bases each). There are 15 residues in the CDR3. V was pared by 6 bases and J by 2 bases, with 17 bases between. Germline V gives CDR1 MNHEY, CDR2 SVGEGT. The CDR3 protein is CASSPAGRATYEQYF. The CDR3 DNA is TGTGCCAGCAGCCCGGCGGGCAGGGCGACCTACGAGCAGTACTTC.

In the case of this clonotype: Found in a library prepared for alpha chains, this beta chain is an off-target read, and its abundance has little meaning. This rearrangement joins TRBV27 to TRBJ2-7; a possible D gene is TRBD1 (5 bases). Germline lookup yields CDR1 MNHEY and CDR2 SMNVEV (reference sequence). The germline V and J ends were trimmed by 6 bases and 5 bases, with 14 bases remaining between them. The CDR3 is 13 residues long. The CDR3 region is CASRTGASNEQYF. The CDR3 DNA follows: TGTGCCAGCAGAACAGGAGCAAGCAACGAGCAGTACTTC.

By share, this clonotype counts as medium-sized. In a library made to pick up alpha chains, this beta chain is a stray read with a size that means little. V gene TRBV27 combines with J gene TRBJ2-7, with a tentative D call TRBD2 (6 bases). The CDR3 is 16 amino acids. Germline values: CDR1 MNHEY, CDR2 SMNVEV (reference sequence). V lost 5 bases and J lost 2, with 19 bases in between. DNA for the CDR3: TGTGCCAGCAGTCCGACCGGGACTCCCCCCACCTACGAGCAGTACTTC. Residues: CASSPTGTPPTYEQYF.

This clonotype showed up just a few times. This beta chain represents an off-target read in a library built for alpha chains; its size is of limited meaning. This chain uses TRBV7-3 with TRBJ2-6, with 8 bases fitting TRBD1. The ends lost 5 bases at V and 0 bases at J; junction bases unmatched: 6. Per germline, CDR1 SGHTA and CDR2 FQGTGA. The CDR3 runs 17 residues. Here the CDR3 reads CASSHGTGHSGANVLTF. CDR3 DNA: TGTGCCAGCAGCCACGGGACAGGTCACTCTGGGGCCAACGTCCTGACTTTC.

A few counts support this clonotype. This beta chain turned up in a library designed for alpha chains; as an off-target read, its abundance says little. V usage is TRBV7-8 and J usage is TRBJ2-1, with D uncertain. The CDR3 covers 13 residues. Germline V lookup: CDR1 SGHVS, CDR2 FQNEAQ. Trimming left V 2 bases short and J 5 bases short, with 7 bases between. The CDR3 DNA follows: TGTGCCAGCAGCTTAAGGCAGAACAATGAGCAGTTCTTC. Translating gives CASSLRQNNEQFF.

On this clonotype itself: The library was built for alpha chains, so this beta chain is an off-target read and its size means little. The J gene is TRBJ2-1, the V gene TRBV4-1; TRBD2 matches 15 bases. CDR1 and CDR2 from the germline V gene are MGHRA and YSYEKL. V shed 2 bases and J 12 bases; nucleotides not matched to a gene: 2. The CDR3 length is 14 residues. CDR3 DNA: TGCGCCAGCAGCCAATTGGGACTAGCGGGAGGGCAGTTCTTC. It translates to CASSQLGLAGGQFF.

In regard to this clonotype: This beta chain came through as a stray read in a library set up for alpha chains, and its size says little. This chain uses TRBV27 with TRBJ1-2; a weak D match, TRBD1 (5 bases). V was clipped by 5 bases and J by 1 base, with 8 bases between them. This CDR3 spans 13 amino acids. CDR1 MNHEY and CDR2 SMNVEV come from the germline V gene (reference sequence). Here the CDR3 reads CASSGHINYGYTF. CDR3 nucleotides: TGTGCCAGCAGTGGACACATTAACTATGGCTACACCTTC.

Concerning this clonotype itself: Little can be read into the size of this beta chain, an off-target read in a library designed for alpha chains. The genes are TRBV2 and TRBJ2-5, with D unclear. Trimming stripped 4 bases from V and 8 bases from J, with 5 bases between. CDR3 size: 10 residues. Germline CDR1 reads SNHLY; CDR2 reads FYNNEI. The CDR3, as DNA: TGTGCCAGCAGTGTGACTACCCAGTACTTC. Protein: CASSVTTQYF.

Concerning this clonotype itself: Being off target in a library aimed at alpha chains, this beta chain has a size of little meaning. The chain carries TRBV7-9 and TRBJ2-1, with D tentatively TRBD1 (5 bases). CDR1 SEHNR and CDR2 FQNEAQ come from the germline V gene (reference sequence). The CDR3 length is 13 residues. V was trimmed by 4 bases and J by 9 bases, leaving 13 bases between them. CDR3 bases: TGTGCCAGCAGCTATTCAGGGAATAGTGAGCAGTTCTTC. It translates to CASSYSGNSEQFF.